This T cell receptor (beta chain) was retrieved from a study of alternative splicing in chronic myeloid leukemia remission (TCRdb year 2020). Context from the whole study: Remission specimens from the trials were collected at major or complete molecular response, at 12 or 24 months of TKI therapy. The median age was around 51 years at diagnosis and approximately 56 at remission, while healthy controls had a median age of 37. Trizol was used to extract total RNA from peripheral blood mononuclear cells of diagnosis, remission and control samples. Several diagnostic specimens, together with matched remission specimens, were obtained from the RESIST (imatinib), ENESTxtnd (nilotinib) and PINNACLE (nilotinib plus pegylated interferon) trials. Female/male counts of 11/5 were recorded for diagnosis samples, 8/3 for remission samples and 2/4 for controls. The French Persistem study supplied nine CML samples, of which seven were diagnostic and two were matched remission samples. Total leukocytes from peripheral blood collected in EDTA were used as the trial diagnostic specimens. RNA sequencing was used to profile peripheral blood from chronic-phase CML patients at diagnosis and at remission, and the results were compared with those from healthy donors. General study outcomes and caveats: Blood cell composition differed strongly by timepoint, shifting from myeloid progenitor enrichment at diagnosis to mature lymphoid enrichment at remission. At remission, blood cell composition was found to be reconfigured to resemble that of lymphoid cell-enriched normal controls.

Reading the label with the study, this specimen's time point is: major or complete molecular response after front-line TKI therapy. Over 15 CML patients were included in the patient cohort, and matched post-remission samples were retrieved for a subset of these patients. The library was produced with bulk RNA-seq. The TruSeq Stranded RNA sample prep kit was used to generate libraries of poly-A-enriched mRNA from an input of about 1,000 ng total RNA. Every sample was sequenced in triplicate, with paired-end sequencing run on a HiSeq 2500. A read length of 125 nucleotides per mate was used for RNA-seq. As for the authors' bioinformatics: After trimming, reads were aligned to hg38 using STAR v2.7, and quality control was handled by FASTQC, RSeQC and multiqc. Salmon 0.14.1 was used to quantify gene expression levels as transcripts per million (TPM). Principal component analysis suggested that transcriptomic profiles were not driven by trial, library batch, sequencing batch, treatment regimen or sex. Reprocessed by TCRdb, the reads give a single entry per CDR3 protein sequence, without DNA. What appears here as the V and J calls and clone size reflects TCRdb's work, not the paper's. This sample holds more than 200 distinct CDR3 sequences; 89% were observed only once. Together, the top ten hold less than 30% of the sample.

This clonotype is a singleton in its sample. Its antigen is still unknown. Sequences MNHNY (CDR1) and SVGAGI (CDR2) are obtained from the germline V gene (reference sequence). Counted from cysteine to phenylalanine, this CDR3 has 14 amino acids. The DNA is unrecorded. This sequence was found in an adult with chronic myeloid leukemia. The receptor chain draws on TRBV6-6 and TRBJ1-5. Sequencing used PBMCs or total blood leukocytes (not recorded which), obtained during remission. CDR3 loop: CASSPDMINQPQHF.